This entry describes one T cell receptor (beta chain). This sample is part of a study of blood T cell repertoires in COVID-19. Study background: There were acute and convalescent COVID-19 samples, and they came from the United States, Italy and Spain. T cells, B-cell-depleted T cells, or PBMCs supplied cDNA or gDNA.

Only in-frame clones appear in the TCRdb table, and some are missing; sequencing was by immunoSEQ multiplex PCR. This table holds 110,000 or so clones, around 80% found once. This CDR3 contains 17 residues. V lost 3 bases, J lost 8 bases, and 24 bases lay in between. In germline, CDR1 is LGHDT, CDR2 YNNKEL (reference sequence). V gene TRBV3-1 (or the pseudogene TRBV3-2) combines with J gene TRBJ2-3; perhaps TRBD1 as D (6 bases). This sequence was found in an elderly woman with active or convalescent COVID-19. Specimen: peripheral blood. DNA for the CDR3: TGTGCCAGCAGCCACCCGGTGACAGGTTCCTTCGGGACTACGCAGTATTTT. This encodes CASSHPVTGSFGTTQYF.